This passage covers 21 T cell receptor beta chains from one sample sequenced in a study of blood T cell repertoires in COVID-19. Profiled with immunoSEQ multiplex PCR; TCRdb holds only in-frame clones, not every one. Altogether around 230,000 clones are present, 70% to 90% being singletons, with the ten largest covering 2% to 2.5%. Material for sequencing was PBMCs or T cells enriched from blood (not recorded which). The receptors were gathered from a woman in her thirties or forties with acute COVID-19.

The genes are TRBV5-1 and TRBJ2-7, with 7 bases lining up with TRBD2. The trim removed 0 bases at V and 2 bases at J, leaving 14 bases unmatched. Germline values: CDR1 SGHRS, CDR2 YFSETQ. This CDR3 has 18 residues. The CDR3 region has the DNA TGCGCCAGCAGCTTGGTGAGGGCTACGGGGGGAGTTCCCTACGAGCAGTACTTC. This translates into CASSLVRATGGVPYEQYF.

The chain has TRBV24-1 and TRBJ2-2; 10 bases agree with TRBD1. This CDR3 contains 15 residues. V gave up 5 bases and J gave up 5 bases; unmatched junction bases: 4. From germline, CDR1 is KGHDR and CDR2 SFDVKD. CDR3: CATSGDRGPTGELFF. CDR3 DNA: TGTGCCACCAGTGGAGACAGGGGGCCAACCGGGGAGCTGTTTTTT.

CDR3 residues: CASSHPGYNQPQHF. CDR3 coding DNA: TGTGCCAGCAGCCACCCAGGGTACAATCAGCCCCAGCATTTT. The chain employs TRBV7-2 and TRBJ1-5, with a weak D call TRBD1 (5 bases). CDR1 is SGHTA, CDR2 FQGNSA, per germline. CDR3 length: 14 residues. Trimming stripped 5 bases from V and 3 bases from J, with 11 bases between.

DNA for the CDR3: TGTGCCACCAGCAGAGATATTGGGCAGTCGGGAGGCTACACCTTC. Encoded protein: CATSRDIGQSGGYTF. The V and J genes are TRBV15 and TRBJ1-2; D not certain. There are 15 residues in the CDR3. Per germline, CDR1 LNHNV and CDR2 YYDKDF (reference sequence). V was cut by 0 bases and J by 8 bases, with 16 bases left in between.

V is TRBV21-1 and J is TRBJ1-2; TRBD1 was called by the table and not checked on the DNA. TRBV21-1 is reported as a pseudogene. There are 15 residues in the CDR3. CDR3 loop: CASSGDRPLNYGYTF. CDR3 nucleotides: TGTGCCAGCAGCGGGGACAGGCCCCTTAACTATGGCTACACCTTC.

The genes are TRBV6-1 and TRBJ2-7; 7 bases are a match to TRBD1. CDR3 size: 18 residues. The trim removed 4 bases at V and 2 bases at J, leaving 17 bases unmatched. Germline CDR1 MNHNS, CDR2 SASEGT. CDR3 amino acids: CASSVNKGLDRQAYEQYF. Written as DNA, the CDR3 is TGTGCCAGCAGTGTTAACAAGGGATTGGACAGGCAGGCCTACGAGCAGTACTTC.

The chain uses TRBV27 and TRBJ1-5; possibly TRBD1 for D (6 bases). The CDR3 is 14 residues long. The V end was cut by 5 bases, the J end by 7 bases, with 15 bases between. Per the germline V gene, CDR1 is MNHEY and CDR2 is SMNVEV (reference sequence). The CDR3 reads CASSERGRLQPQHF. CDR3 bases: TGTGCCAGCAGTGAGCGGGGGCGATTGCAGCCCCAGCATTTT.

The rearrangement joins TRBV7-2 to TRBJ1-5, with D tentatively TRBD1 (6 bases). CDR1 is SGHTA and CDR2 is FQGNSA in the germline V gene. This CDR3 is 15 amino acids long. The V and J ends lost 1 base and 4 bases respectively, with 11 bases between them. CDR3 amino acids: CASSLVGTYNQPQHF. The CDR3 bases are TGTGCCAGCAGCTTAGTAGGGACATATAATCAGCCCCAGCATTTT.

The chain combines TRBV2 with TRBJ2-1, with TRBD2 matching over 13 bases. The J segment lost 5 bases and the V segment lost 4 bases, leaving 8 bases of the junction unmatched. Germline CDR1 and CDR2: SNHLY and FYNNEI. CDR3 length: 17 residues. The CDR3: CASSGRGGTSGNNEQFF. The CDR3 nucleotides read TGTGCCAGCAGTGGTCGAGGTGGGACTAGCGGGAACAATGAGCAGTTCTTC.

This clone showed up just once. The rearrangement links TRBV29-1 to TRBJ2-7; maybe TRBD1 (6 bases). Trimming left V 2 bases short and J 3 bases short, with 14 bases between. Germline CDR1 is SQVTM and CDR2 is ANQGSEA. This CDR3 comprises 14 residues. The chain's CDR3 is CSVEYVGGSYEQYF. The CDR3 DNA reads TGCAGCGTTGAATACGTAGGGGGAAGCTACGAGCAGTACTTC.

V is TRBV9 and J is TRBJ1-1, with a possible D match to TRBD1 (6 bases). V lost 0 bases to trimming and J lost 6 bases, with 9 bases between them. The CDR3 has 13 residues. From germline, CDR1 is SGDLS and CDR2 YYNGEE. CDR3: CASSVVGGSEAFF. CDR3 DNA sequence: TGTGCCAGCAGCGTAGTTGGGGGCTCTGAAGCTTTCTTT.

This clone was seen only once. DNA of the CDR3: TGTGCCAGCAGCGAAAGTATGCCGGGTCTGGGCACTGAAGCTTTCTTT. Its translation: CASSESMPGLGTEAFF. V gene TRBV2 combines with J gene TRBJ1-1, with D unclear. CDR1 SNHLY and CDR2 FYNNEI come from the germline V gene. The CDR3 is made up of 16 amino acids. The ends were cut back, 6 bases at V and 4 bases at J, with 21 bases in the middle.

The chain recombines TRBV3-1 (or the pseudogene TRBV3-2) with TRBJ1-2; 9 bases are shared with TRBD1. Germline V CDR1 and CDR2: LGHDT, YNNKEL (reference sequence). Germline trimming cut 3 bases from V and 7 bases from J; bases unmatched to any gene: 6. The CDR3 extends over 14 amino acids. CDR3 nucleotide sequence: TGTGCCAGCAGCCAGCCACAGGGGGCAGGTGGCTACACCTTC. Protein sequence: CASSQPQGAGGYTF.

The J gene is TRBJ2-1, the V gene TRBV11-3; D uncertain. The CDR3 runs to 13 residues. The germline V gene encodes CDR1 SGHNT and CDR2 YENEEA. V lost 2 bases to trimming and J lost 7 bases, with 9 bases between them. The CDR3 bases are TGTGCCAGCAGCTTATCGACAAATAATGAGCAGTTCTTC. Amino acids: CASSLSTNNEQFF.

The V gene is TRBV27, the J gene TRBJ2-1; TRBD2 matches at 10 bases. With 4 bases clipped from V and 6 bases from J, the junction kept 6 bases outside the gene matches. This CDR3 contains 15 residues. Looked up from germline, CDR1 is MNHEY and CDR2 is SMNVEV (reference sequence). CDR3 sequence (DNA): TGTGCCAGCAGTTCCGGGACTAGCGATTTCAATGAGCAGTTCTTC. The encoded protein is CASSSGTSDFNEQFF.

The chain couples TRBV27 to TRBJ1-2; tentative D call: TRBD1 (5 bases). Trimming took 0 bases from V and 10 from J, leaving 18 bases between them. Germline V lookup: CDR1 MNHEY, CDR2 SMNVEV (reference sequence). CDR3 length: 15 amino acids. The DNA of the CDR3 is TGTGCCAGCAGTTTATCCTGGCTTGCGGGGGGTGACTACACCTTC. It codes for CASSLSWLAGGDYTF.

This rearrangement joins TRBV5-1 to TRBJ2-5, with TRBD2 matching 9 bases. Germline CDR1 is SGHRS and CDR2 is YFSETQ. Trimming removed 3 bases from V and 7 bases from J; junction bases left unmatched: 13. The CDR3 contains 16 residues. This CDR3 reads CASSSSKTSGPRTQYF. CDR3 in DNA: TGCGCCAGCAGCTCCTCTAAGACTAGCGGTCCGAGGACCCAGTACTTC.

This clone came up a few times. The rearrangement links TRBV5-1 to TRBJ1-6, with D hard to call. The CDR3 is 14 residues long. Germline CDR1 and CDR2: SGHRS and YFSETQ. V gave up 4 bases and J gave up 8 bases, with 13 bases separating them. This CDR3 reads CASSPRTRHSPLHF. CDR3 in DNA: TGCGCCAGCAGCCCGCGCACGCGGCATTCACCCCTCCACTTT.

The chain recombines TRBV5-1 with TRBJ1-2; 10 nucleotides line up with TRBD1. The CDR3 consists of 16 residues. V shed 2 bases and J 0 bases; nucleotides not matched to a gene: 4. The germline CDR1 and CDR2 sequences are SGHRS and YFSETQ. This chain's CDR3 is CASSFLTGGSNYGYTF. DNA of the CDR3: TGCGCCAGCAGCTTTCTGACAGGGGGCTCTAACTATGGCTACACCTTC.

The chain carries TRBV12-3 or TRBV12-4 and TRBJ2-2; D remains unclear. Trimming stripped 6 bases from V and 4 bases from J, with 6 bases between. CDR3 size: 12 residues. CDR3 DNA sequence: TGTGCCAGCAGCCATTCCACCGGGGAGCTGTTTTTT. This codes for CASSHSTGELFF.

The CDR3 is CSVEASQETQYF. The CDR3 bases are TGCAGCGTTGAAGCTTCCCAAGAGACCCAGTACTTC. The rearrangement links TRBV29-1 to TRBJ2-5, with D unclear. With 1 base removed from V and 1 base from J, the gap between germline ends came to 4 bases. This CDR3 comprises 12 residues. From germline, CDR1 is SQVTM and CDR2 ANQGSEA. The complete variable domain, with remaining parts taken from reference TRBV29-1 and TRBJ2-5, reads SAVISQKPSRDICQRGTSLTIQCQVDSQVTMMFWYRQQPGQSLTLIATANQGSEATYESGFVIDKFPISRPNLTFSTLTVSNMSPEDSSIYLCSVEASQETQYFGPGTRLLVL.